The 24 T cell receptor beta chains in this list originate from one sample, sequenced in a study of response to subunit inactivated influenza vaccine. TCRdb passed the RT-PCR reads through MiXCR, listing each CDR3 protein once. The top ten clones hold roughly 10% of a sample with 150,000 to 200,000 distinct CDR3 sequences, about 9% of them seen once. Sequencing used non-naive T cells sorted from PBMCs, obtained on the day of vaccination. The receptors were sampled from a man aged 50-59 years who received an inactivated influenza vaccine.

The chain joins TRBV5-1 to TRBJ2-1; 9 nucleotides match TRBD1. With V trimmed by 4 bases and J by 7 bases, 9 bases remained unmatched. CDR3 length equals 15 residues. Per germline, CDR1 SGHRS and CDR2 YFSETQ. The CDR3: CASSPQGAGGNEQFF. DNA for the CDR3: TGCGCCAGCAGCCCACAGGGGGCCGGTGGGAATGAGCAGTTCTTC. The full variable domain, rest sourced from reference TRBV5-1 and TRBJ2-1, is KAGVTQTPRYLIKTRGQQVTLSCSPISGHRSVSWYQQTPGQGLQFLFEYFSETQRNKGNFPGRFSGRQFSNSRSEMNVSTLELGDSALYLCASSPQGAGGNEQFFGPGTRLTVL.

The chain is built from TRBV18 and TRBJ2-1, with D perhaps TRBD2 (6 bases). Germline CDR1 reads KGHSH; CDR2 reads LQKENI. The CDR3 covers 16 residues. V shed 2 bases and J shed 0 bases, with 11 bases lying between them. The CDR3 sequence is CASSPDGRSSYNEQFF. CDR3 DNA: TGTGCCAGCTCACCAGACGGGAGAAGCTCCTACAATGAGCAGTTCTTC.

The V and J genes are TRBV3-1 and TRBJ2-3; 7 bases line up with TRBD2. The junction had 8 bases not matched to a gene; V was cut back by 11 bases and J by 0 bases. Germline-derived CDR1 and CDR2 are LGHDT and YNNKEL (reference sequence). The CDR3 has 14 residues. DNA of the CDR3: TGTGCCTCAACCCGGACTAGAAGCACAGATACGCAGTATTTT. Translated, it gives CASTRTRSTDTQYF.

The chain carries TRBV20-1 and TRBJ2-7; perhaps TRBD1 as D (6 bases). The CDR3 is 14 amino acids. The V and J ends lost 2 bases and 0 bases respectively, with 11 bases between them. The germline gives CDR1 DFQATT, CDR2 SNEGSKA (reference sequence). The CDR3 is CSARPSGVSYEQYF. DNA for the CDR3: TGCAGTGCTAGACCCTCAGGGGTCTCCTACGAGCAGTACTTC.

This clonotype was counted a few times. J is TRBJ2-3 and V is TRBV29-1, with 11 positions matching TRBD1. The V gene end was trimmed by 6 bases and the J gene end by 6 bases; junction bases not matched to a gene: 8. Looked up from germline, CDR1 is SQVTM and CDR2 is ANQGSEA. CDR3 length: 14 residues. CDR3 protein: CSVDRDRGADTQYF. The CDR3 DNA is TGCAGCGTAGACCGGGACAGGGGGGCCGATACGCAGTATTTT.

The chain links TRBV20-1 to TRBJ2-1; D could derive from TRBD1 or TRBD2 (6 bases each). This CDR3 region has 15 residues. Trimming stripped 3 bases from V and 1 base from J, with 13 bases between. Germline-derived CDR1 and CDR2 are DFQATT and SNEGSKA (reference sequence). CDR3 protein: CSASLGAGSYNEQFF. The CDR3 bases are TGCAGTGCTAGCCTGGGGGCGGGGTCCTACAATGAGCAGTTCTTC.

This clonotype was seen only a few times. The chain links TRBV7-9 to TRBJ2-5; 7 nucleotides line up with TRBD1. CDR3 length equals 15 residues. With V trimmed by 3 bases and J by 3 bases, 7 bases remained unmatched. From germline, CDR1 is SEHNR and CDR2 FQNEAQ (reference sequence). CDR3 loop: CASSLRGGVEETQYF. In DNA, the CDR3 is TGTGCCAGCAGCTTGAGAGGGGGCGTAGAAGAGACCCAGTACTTC.

This rearrangement joins TRBV27 to TRBJ1-6, with TRBD1 matching 9 bases. Germline CDR1 MNHEY, CDR2 SMNVEV (reference sequence). This CDR3 has 17 residues. Trimming cost V 6 bases and J 0 bases; bases outside gene matches: 6. The CDR3 DNA reads as TGTGCCAGCAGACCCACAGGGGGCGCCTCCTATAATTCACCCCTCCACTTT. It yields the protein CASRPTGGASYNSPLHF.

This clonotype was detected only a few times. This rearrangement joins TRBV5-1 to TRBJ1-6, with D maybe TRBD1 (6 bases). V was trimmed by 3 bases and J by 7 bases, leaving 14 bases between them. Germline loops: CDR1 SGHRS, CDR2 YFSETQ. The CDR3 has 15 residues. The CDR3 region is CASSWNGQRNSPLHF. CDR3 DNA sequence: TGCGCCAGCAGCTGGAACGGACAGCGCAATTCACCCCTCCACTTT.

The CDR3 coding sequence is TGTGCCAGCATAGTCCCCAGGGAATCGGGTCAGCCCCAGCATTTT. It translates to CASIVPRESGQPQHF. This rearrangement joins TRBV21-1 to TRBJ1-5. TRBV21-1 is a pseudogene. The CDR3 runs 15 residues.

The rearrangement joins TRBV18 to TRBJ2-5; 9 nucleotides match TRBD1. Germline CDR1 is KGHSH and CDR2 is LQKENI. The V segment lost 3 bases and the J segment 4 bases; nucleotides outside the gene matches: 6. The CDR3 runs 15 residues. CDR3: CASSPPGQGVETQYF. As DNA, the CDR3 is TGTGCCAGCTCACCGCCGGGACAGGGTGTAGAGACCCAGTACTTC.

This clonotype was seen repeatedly, ten times or more. The chain couples TRBV11-3 to TRBJ2-2, with 7 nucleotides matching TRBD1. The length of the CDR3 is 16 residues. V was clipped by 4 bases and J by 1 base; unmatched bases: 6. Germline CDR1 and CDR2: SGHNT and YENEEA. The CDR3 sequence: CASSSWDSLNTGELFF. CDR3 DNA sequence: TGTGCCAGCAGCTCGTGGGACAGCTTGAACACCGGGGAGCTGTTTTTT.

This clonotype was observed many times. V gene TRBV5-1 combines with J gene TRBJ2-7, with TRBD1 identical over 9 bases. V lost 4 bases and J lost 5; bases outside the gene matches: 7. Germline values: CDR1 SGHRS, CDR2 YFSETQ. This CDR3 region has 14 residues. Here the CDR3 reads CASSLWTGEDEQYF. The CDR3 region has the DNA TGCGCCAGCAGCCTGTGGACAGGGGAGGACGAGCAGTACTTC.

This clonotype was picked up many times. The rearrangement joins TRBV12-3 or TRBV12-4 to TRBJ2-1; tentatively, D is TRBD1 (5 bases). V lost 3 bases, J lost 7 bases, and 25 bases lay in between. The CDR3 contains 18 residues. The CDR3 loop is CASSLGVLLSIRVNEQFF. The CDR3 nucleotides read TGTGCCAGCAGTTTGGGCGTACTTCTTAGCATCAGGGTGAATGAGCAGTTCTTC.

This clonotype was picked up a small number of times. The chain employs TRBV11-2 and TRBJ2-3; 8 bases match TRBD2. V dropped 7 bases and J dropped 4; count of bases not matched to a gene: 10. Germline-derived CDR1 and CDR2 are SGHAT and FQNNGV. CDR3 length: 15 residues. CDR3 in DNA: TGTGCCAGCAATTCAGCGGGGGCGAAGGCAGATACGCAGTATTTT. It yields the protein CASNSAGAKADTQYF.

There are many counts of this clonotype. This chain uses TRBV3-1 with TRBJ2-1; no clear D gene. CDR3 length: 14 amino acids. The ends were cut back, 1 base at V and 3 bases at J, with 7 bases in the middle. CDR1 and CDR2 (germline): LGHDT, YNNKEL (reference sequence). For the CDR3, the DNA is TGTGCCAGCAGCCAAGGTGAAGGCTACAATGAGCAGTTCTTC. It is translated as CASSQGEGYNEQFF.

In its sample, this clonotype was seen a few times. The chain uses TRBV20-1 and TRBJ2-7; TRBD2 might be the D (6 bases). This CDR3 is 13 amino acids long. With 7 bases removed from V and 2 bases from J, the gap between germline ends came to 15 bases. Per the germline V gene, CDR1 is DFQATT and CDR2 is SNEGSKA (reference sequence). The CDR3 spells CSVRSGRAYEQYF. CDR3 DNA sequence: TGCAGTGTTCGTAGCGGTAGGGCCTACGAGCAGTACTTC.

The chain combines TRBV11-3 with TRBJ1-1, with a possible D match to TRBD1 (5 bases). Per germline, CDR1 SGHNT and CDR2 YENEEA. CDR3 length equals 17 residues. Trimming left V 1 base short and J 1 base short, with 16 bases between. The CDR3, as DNA: TGTGCCAGCAGCTTAGTTAGTCGCGGGGCCCAGAACACTGAAGCTTTCTTT. Amino acids: CASSLVSRGAQNTEAFF.

The chain has TRBV6-1 and TRBJ1-1, with D tentatively TRBD1 (6 bases). CDR1 and CDR2 from the germline V gene are MNHNS and SASEGT. The V gene lost 6 bases and the J gene lost 0 bases, with 17 bases spanning the gap. CDR3 length: 16 residues. CDR3 residues: CASRPGQHLMNTEAFF. CDR3 DNA sequence: TGTGCCAGCAGACCCGGACAGCATCTGATGAACACTGAAGCTTTCTTT.

This clonotype was detected a few times. This chain joins TRBV12-3 or TRBV12-4 and TRBJ2-1, with D possibly being TRBD2 (5 bases). Trimming removed 7 bases from V and 10 bases from J, with 14 bases in between. There are 12 residues in the CDR3. CDR3 DNA: TGTGCCAGCACCTACAGCGGCCGGGAGCAGTTCTTC. Translated, it gives CASTYSGREQFF.

This clonotype has only a few counts. The genes are TRBV19 and TRBJ2-7; 8 nucleotides line up with TRBD2. Losses at the gene ends were 5 bases for V and 1 base for J; bases not matched to a gene: 7. The CDR3 is 15 residues long. Per germline, CDR1 LNHDA and CDR2 SQIVND (reference sequence). The CDR3 bases are TGTGCCAGTAGTTCGGGCGGGAGGTATTCCTACGAGCAGTACTTC. Its protein product is CASSSGGRYSYEQYF.

The sample holds a few counts of this clonotype. This chain uses TRBV19 with TRBJ1-1; D gene unclear. The CDR3 totals 12 residues. V was shortened by 8 bases and J by 1 base, with 8 bases between the two germline ends. Germline CDR1 reads LNHDA; CDR2 reads SQIVND (reference sequence). CDR3 in amino acids: CASGPGNTEAFF. The CDR3 DNA reads TGTGCCAGTGGCCCAGGGAACACTGAAGCTTTCTTT.

This clonotype was counted a few times. The rearrangement joins TRBV2 to TRBJ2-1, with TRBD1 identical over 8 bases. CDR3 length equals 16 residues. Trimming took 4 bases from V and 7 from J; bases not matched to a gene: 12. Per the germline V gene, CDR1 is SNHLY and CDR2 is FYNNEI. CDR3 coding DNA: TGTGCCAGCAGTGTCTACCGGACAGGGAACGGGAATGAGCAGTTCTTC. Protein: CASSVYRTGNGNEQFF.

This clonotype has just a few counts. J is TRBJ1-5 and V is TRBV6-1; the match to TRBD1 covers 9 bases. The CDR3 has 15 residues. J gave up 6 bases and V 1 base, and 4 bases lay outside the gene matches. CDR1 and CDR2 (germline): MNHNS, SASEGT. The CDR3 loop reads CASSEGGTGSQPQHF. The CDR3 DNA reads TGTGCCAGCAGTGAAGGGGGGACAGGGAGTCAGCCCCAGCATTTT.